This TCR beta chain was recovered during a study of pediatric ulcerative colitis. Study findings and constraints: Acute severe colitis showed lower rectal diversity from clonal expansions. Ulcerative colitis patients shared more blood-rectal clones than controls. All ulcerative colitis patients, but no controls, carried two rectal clonotypes.

Here immunoSEQ multiplex PCR was the method, and the copy in TCRdb shows in-frame clones only, minus some. Here the sample spans under 45,000 clones, around four fifths being singletons. This clone appeared a few times. The target antigen is unknown. The V end lost 4 bases, the J end lost 1 base, and 5 bases lay between the germline ends. This CDR3 spans 12 amino acids. Per germline, CDR1 SGHRS and CDR2 YFSETQ. The material sequenced was blood. J is TRBJ1-2 and V is TRBV5-1; D is uncertain. The TCR originated in a girl between 5 and 17 years old with moderate ulcerative colitis. This CDR3 is CASSQGNYGYTF. The CDR3 nucleotides are TGCGCCAGCAGCCAAGGTAACTATGGCTACACCTTC.